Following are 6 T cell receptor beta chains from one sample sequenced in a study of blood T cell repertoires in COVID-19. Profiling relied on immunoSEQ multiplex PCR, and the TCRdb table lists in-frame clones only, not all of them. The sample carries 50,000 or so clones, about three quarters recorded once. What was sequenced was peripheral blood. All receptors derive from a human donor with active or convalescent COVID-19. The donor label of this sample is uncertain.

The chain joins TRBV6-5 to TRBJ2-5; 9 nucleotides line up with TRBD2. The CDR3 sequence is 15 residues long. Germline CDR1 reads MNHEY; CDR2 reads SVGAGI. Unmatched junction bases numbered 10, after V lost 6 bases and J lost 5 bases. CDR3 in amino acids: CASRESFSGSETQYF. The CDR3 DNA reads TGTGCCAGCAGGGAGTCCTTTAGCGGGAGTGAGACCCAGTACTTC.

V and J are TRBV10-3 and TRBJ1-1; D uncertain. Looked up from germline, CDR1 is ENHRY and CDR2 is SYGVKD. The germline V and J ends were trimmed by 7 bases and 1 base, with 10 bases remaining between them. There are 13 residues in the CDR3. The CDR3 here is CAITLHQNTEAFF. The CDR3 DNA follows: TGTGCCATCACACTACACCAGAACACTGAAGCTTTCTTT.

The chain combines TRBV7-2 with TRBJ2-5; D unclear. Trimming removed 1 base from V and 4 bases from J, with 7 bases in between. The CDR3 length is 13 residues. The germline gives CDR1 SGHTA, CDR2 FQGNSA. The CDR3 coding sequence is TGTGCCAGCAGCTTAGGGGTAGCAGAGACCCAGTACTTC. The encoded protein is CASSLGVAETQYF. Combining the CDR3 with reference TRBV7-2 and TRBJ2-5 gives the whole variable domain GAGVSQSPSNKVTEKGKDVELRCDPISGHTALYWYRQSLGQGLEFLIYFQGNSAPDKSGLPSDRFSAERTGGSVSTLTIQRTQQEDSAVYLCASSLGVAETQYFGPGTRLLVL.

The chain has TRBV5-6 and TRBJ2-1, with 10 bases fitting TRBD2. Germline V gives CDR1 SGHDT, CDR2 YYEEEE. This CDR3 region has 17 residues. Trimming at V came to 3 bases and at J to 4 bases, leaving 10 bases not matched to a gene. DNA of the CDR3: TGTGCCAGCAGCTCCCAAAGAGCGGGAGGGACTTACAATGAGCAGTTCTTC. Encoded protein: CASSSQRAGGTYNEQFF. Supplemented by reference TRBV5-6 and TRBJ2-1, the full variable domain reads DAGVTQSPTHLIKTRGQQVTLRCSPKSGHDTVSWYQQALGQGPQFIFQYYEEEERQRGNFPDRFSGHQFPNYSSELNVNALLLGDSALYLCASSSQRAGGTYNEQFFGPGTRLTVL.

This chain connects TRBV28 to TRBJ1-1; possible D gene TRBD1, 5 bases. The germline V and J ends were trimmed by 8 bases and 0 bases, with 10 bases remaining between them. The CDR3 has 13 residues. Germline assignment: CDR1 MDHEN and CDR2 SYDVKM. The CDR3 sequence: CASAGGLNTEAFF. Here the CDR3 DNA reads TGTGCCAGCGCGGGGGGGTTGAACACTGAAGCTTTCTTT.

In DNA form, the CDR3 reads TGTGCCAGCTCACACGGGACAGGGTCTCTCACTGAAGCTTTCTTT. Its protein is CASSHGTGSLTEAFF. The chain links TRBV18 to TRBJ1-1; 9 bases match TRBD1. With 4 bases clipped from V and 4 bases from J, the junction kept 7 bases outside the gene matches. The V gene's germline CDR1 is KGHSH and CDR2 LQKENI. CDR3 size: 15 residues.